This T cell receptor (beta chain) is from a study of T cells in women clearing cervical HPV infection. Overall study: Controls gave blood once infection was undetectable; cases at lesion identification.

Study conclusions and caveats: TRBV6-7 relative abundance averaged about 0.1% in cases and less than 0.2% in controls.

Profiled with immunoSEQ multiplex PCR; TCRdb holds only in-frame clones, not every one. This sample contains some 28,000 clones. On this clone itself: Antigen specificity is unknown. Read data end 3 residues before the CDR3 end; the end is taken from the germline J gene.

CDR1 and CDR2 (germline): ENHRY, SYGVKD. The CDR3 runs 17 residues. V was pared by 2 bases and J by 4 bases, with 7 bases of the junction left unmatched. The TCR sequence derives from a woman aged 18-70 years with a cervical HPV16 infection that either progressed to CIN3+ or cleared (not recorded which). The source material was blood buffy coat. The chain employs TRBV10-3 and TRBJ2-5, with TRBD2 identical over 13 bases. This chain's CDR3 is CAISERKGLAGRETQYF. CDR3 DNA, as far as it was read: TGTGCCATCAGTGAGCGAAAGGGACTAGCGGGGCGAGAGACC.